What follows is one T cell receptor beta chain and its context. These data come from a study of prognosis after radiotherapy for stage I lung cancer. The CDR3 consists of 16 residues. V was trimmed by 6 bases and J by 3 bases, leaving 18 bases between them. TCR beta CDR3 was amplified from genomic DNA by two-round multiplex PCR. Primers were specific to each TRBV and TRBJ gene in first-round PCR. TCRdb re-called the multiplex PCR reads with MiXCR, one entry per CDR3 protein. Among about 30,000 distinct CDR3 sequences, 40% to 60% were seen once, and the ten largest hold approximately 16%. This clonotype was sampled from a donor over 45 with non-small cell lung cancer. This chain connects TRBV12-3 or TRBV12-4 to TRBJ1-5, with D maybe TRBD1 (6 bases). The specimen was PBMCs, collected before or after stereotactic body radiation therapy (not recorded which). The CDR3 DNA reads TGTGCCAGCAGCAGTCGACAGGTAGGGCTCAATCAGCCCCAGCATTTT. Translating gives CASSSRQVGLNQPQHF.